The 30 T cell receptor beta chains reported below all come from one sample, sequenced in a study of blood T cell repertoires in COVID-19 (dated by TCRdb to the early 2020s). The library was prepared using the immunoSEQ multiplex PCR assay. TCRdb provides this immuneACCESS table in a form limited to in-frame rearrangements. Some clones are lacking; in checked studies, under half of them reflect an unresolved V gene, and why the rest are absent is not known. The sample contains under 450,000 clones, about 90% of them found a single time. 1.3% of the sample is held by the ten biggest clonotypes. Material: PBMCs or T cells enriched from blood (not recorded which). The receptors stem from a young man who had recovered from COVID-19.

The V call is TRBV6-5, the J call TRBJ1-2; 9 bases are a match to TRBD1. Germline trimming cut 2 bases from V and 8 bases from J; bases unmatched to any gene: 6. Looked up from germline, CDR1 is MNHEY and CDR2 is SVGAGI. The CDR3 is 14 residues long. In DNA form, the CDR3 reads TGTGCCAGCAGTTACGCGGACAGGGGAGGAGGCTACACCTTC. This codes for CASSYADRGGGYTF.

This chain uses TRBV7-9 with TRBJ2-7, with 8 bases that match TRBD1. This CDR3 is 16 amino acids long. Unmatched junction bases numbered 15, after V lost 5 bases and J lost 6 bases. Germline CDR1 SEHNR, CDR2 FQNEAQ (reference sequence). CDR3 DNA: TGTGCCAGCAGCCCTAATTTCGGACAGGGAAGGGGCGAGCAGTACTTC. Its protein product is CASSPNFGQGRGEQYF. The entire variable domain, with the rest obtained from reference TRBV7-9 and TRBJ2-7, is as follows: DTGVSQNPRHKITKRGQNVTFRCDPISEHNRLYWYRQTLGQGPEFLTYFQNEAQLEKSRLLSDRFSAERPKGSFSTLEIQRTEQGDSAMYLCASSPNFGQGRGEQYFGPGTRLTVT.

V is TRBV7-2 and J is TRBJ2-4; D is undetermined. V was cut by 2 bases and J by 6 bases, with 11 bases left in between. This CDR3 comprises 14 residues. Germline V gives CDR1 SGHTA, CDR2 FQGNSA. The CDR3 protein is CASSLPSNRNIQYF. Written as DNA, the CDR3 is TGTGCCAGCAGCTTACCCAGTAACAGAAACATTCAGTACTTC.

CDR3 nucleotide sequence: TGTGCCAGTAGCGGGGGTTGGGTAGATACGCAGTATTTT. Amino acids: CASSGGWVDTQYF. The chain has TRBV10-3 and TRBJ2-3; 9 nucleotides align to TRBD2. This CDR3 is 13 amino acids long. J gave up 5 bases and V 10 bases, and 7 bases lay outside the gene matches. Germline CDR1 is ENHRY and CDR2 is SYGVKD.

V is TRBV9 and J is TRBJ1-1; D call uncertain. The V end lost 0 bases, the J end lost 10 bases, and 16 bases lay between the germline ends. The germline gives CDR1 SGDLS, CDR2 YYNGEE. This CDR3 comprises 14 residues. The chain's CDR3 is CASSVVIGSSSAFF. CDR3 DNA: TGTGCCAGCAGCGTAGTGATCGGGAGTTCTTCAGCTTTCTTT.

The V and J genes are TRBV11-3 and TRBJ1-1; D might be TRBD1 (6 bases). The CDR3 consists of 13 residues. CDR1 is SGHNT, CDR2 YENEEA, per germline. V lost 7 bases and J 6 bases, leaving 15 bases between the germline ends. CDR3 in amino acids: CASTMGQGSEAFF. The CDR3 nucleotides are TGTGCCAGCACCATGGGGCAGGGGTCTGAAGCTTTCTTT.

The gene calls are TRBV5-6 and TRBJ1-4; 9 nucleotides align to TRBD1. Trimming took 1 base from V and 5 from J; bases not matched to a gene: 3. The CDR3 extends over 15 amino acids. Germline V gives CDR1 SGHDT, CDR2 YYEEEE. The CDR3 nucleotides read TGTGCCAGCAGCTTGACCGGGACAGGGAATGAAAAACTGTTTTTT. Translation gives CASSLTGTGNEKLFF.

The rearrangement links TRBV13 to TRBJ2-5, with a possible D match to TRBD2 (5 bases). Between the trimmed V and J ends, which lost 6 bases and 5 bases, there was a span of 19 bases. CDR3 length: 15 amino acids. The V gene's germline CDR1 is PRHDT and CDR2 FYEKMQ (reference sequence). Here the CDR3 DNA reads TGTGCCAGCAGTCGGCGGCTCTACGGGGATGAGACCCAGTACTTC. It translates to CASSRRLYGDETQYF.

This CDR3 reads CASSWNIGGAHNEQFF. As DNA, the CDR3 is TGCGCCAGCAGCTGGAACATTGGGGGCGCACACAATGAGCAGTTCTTC. The chain recombines TRBV5-1 with TRBJ2-1, with a possible D match to TRBD1 (6 bases). The CDR3 covers 16 residues. From germline, CDR1 is SGHRS and CDR2 YFSETQ. Trimming pared 3 bases from V and 5 bases from J, leaving 18 bases between.

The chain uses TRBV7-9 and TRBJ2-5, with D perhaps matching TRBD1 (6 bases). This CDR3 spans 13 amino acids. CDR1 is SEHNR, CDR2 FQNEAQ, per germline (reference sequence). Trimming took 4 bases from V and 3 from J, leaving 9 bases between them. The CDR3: CASSSPGEETQYF. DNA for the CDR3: TGTGCCAGCAGCTCCCCAGGGGAAGAGACCCAGTACTTC.

The chain's CDR3 is CASVKETQYF. In nucleotides, the CDR3 is TGTGCCAGCGTTAAAGAGACGCAGTATTTT. The chain carries TRBV2 and TRBJ2-3; D is unclear. The V and J ends lost 8 bases and 9 bases respectively, with 9 bases between them. This CDR3 is built from 10 residues. Per the germline V gene, CDR1 is SNHLY and CDR2 is FYNNEI.

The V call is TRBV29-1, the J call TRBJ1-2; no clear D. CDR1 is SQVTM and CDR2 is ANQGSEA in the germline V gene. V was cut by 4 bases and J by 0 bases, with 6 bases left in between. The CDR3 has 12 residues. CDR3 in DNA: TGCAGCGTTGTATCTGCTAACTATGGCTACACCTTC. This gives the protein CSVVSANYGYTF.

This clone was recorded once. CDR3 DNA: TGTGCCAGCAGCTTAAGAGGGACTAGCGGGGTCCAAGAGACCCAGTACTTC. Protein product: CASSLRGTSGVQETQYF. This chain links TRBV11-3 with TRBJ2-5, with 13 bases fitting TRBD2. The germline V gene has CDR1 SGHNT and CDR2 YENEEA. This CDR3 comprises 17 residues. After removal of 2 bases from V and 1 base from J, the junction contained 4 bases not matched to a gene.

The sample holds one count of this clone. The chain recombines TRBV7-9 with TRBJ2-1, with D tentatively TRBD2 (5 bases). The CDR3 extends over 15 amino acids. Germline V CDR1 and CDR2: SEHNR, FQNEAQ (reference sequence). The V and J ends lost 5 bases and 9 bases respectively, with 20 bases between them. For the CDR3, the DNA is TGTGCCAGCAGCGTTAGGACTGGGCGATGGACTGAGCAGTTCTTC. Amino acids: CASSVRTGRWTEQFF. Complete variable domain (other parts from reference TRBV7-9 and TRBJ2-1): DTGVSQNPRHKITKRGQNVTFRCDPISEHNRLYWYRQTLGQGPEFLTYFQNEAQLEKSRLLSDRFSAERPKGSFSTLEIQRTEQGDSAMYLCASSVRTGRWTEQFFGPGTRLTVL.

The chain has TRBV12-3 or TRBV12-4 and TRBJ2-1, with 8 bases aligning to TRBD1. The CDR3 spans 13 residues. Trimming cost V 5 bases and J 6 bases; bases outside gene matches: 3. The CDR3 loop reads CASSIGQGNEQFF. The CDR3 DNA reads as TGTGCCAGCAGTATCGGACAGGGCAATGAGCAGTTCTTC.

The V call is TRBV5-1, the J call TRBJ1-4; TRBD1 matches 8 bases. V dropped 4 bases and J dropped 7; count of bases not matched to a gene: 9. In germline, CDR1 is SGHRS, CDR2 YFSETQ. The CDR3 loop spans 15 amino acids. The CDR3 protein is CASSPGTGDREKLFF. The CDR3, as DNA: TGCGCCAGCAGCCCGGGGACAGGAGACCGTGAAAAACTGTTTTTT.

The CDR3 DNA sequence: TGCGCCAGCAGCAGCGGACAGGAAGAGGAGCAGTTCTTC. Protein sequence: CASSSGQEEEQFF. The J gene is TRBJ2-1, the V gene TRBV5-1, with 7 bases aligning to TRBD1. Germline values: CDR1 SGHRS, CDR2 YFSETQ. The CDR3 is 13 amino acids. The V gene end was trimmed by 4 bases and the J gene end by 10 bases; junction bases not matched to a gene: 8.

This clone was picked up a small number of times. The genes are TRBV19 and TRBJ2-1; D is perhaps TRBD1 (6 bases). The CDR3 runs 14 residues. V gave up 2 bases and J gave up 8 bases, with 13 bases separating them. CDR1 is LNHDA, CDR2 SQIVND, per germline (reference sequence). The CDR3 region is CASSINRVGDEQFF. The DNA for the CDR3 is TGTGCCAGTAGTATAAACAGGGTAGGCGATGAGCAGTTCTTC.

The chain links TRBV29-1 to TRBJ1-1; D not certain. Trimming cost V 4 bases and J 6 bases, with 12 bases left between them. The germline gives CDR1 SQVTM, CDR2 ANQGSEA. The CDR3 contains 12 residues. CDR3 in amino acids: CSVGGRKAEAFF. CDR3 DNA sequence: TGCAGCGTTGGAGGAAGAAAGGCTGAAGCTTTCTTT.

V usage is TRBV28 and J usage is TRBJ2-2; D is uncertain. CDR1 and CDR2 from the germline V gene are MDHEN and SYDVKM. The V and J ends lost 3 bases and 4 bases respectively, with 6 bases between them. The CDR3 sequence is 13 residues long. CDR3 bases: TGTGCCAGCAGTTTGTCAGTCACCGGGGAGCTGTTTTTT. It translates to CASSLSVTGELFF.

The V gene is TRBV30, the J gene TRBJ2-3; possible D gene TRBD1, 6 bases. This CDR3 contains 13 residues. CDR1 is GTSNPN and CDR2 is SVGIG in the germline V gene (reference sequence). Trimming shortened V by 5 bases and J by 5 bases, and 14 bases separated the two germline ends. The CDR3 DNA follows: TGTGCCTGGGGTTCGAAGGGGGAAGATACGCAGTATTTT. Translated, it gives CAWGSKGEDTQYF.

CDR3 amino acids: CASSLGWSAGTEAFF. In DNA, the CDR3 is TGCGCCAGCAGCCTAGGGTGGAGCGCGGGCACTGAAGCTTTCTTT. The chain employs TRBV4-1 and TRBJ1-1; the D is unclear. Trimming pared 4 bases from V and 4 bases from J, leaving 16 bases between. CDR3 length: 15 residues. Per the germline V gene, CDR1 is MGHRA and CDR2 is YSYEKL.

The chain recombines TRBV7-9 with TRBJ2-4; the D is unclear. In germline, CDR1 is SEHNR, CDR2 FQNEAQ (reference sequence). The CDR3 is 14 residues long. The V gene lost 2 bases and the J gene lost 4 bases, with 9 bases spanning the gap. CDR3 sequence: CASSLPDTKNIQYF. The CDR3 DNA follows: TGTGCCAGCAGCTTACCCGACACGAAAAACATTCAGTACTTC.

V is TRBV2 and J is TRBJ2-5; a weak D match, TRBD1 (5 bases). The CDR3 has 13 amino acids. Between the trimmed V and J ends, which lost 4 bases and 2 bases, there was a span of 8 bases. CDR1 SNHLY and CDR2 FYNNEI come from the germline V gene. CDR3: CASSGGRQETQYF. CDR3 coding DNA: TGTGCCAGCAGTGGGGGCAGGCAAGAGACCCAGTACTTC.

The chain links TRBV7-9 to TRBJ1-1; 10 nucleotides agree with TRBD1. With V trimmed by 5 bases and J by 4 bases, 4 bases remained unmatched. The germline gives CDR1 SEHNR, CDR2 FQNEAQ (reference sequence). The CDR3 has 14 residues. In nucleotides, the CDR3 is TGTGCCAGCAGCGATCGGACAGGGGGCACTGAAGCTTTCTTT. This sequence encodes CASSDRTGGTEAFF.

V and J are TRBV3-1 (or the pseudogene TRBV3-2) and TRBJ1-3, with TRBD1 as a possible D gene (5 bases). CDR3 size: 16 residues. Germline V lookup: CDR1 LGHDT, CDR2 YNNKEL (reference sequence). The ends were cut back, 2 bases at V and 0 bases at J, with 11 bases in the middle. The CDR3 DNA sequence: TGTGCCAGCAGCCAACCCGGACATTTCTCTGGAAACACCATATATTTT. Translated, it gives CASSQPGHFSGNTIYF.

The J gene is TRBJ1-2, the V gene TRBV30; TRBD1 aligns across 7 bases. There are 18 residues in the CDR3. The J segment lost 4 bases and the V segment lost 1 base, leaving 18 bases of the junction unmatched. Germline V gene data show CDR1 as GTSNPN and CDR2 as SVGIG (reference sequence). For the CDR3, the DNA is TGTGCCTGGAGTGCAAAATCGGGACAGCCTGGTCTGCGCTATGGCTACACCTTC. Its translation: CAWSAKSGQPGLRYGYTF.

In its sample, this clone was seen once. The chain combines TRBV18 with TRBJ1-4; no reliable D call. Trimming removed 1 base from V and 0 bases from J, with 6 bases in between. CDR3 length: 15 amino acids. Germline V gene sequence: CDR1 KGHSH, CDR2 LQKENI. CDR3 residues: CASSPLRATNEKLFF. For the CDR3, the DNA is TGTGCCAGCTCACCACTGAGAGCAACTAATGAAAAACTGTTTTTT.

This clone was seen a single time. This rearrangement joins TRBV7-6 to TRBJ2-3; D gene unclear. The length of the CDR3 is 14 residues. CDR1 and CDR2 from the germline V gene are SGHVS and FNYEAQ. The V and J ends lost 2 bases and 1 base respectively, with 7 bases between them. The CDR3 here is CASSLQQGTDTQYF. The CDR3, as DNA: TGTGCCAGCAGCTTACAACAAGGCACAGATACGCAGTATTTT.

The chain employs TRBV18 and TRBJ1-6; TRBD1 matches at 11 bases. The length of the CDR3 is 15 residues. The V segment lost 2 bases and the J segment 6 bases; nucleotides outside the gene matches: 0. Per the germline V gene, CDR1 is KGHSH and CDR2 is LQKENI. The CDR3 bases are TGTGCCAGCTCACCAGGACAGGGGGCTAATTCACCCCTCCACTTT. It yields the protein CASSPGQGANSPLHF.